Shown below are 14 T cell receptor beta chains from a single sample sequenced in a study of patients and donors after allogeneic stem cell transplantation. MiXCR, applied by TCRdb to the RT-PCR reads, yields one record per CDR3 protein. The sample lists tens of thousands of distinct CDR3 sequences, 40% to 60% occurring once. Sequenced sample: blood, either unsorted or a sorted T cell fraction (not recorded which). The origin of the receptors is a human donor who was either an allogeneic HSCT recipient or a stem cell or donor lymphocyte infusion donor (not recorded which). It is not recorded whose cells these are; they may come from a transplant donor.

V and J are TRBV19 and TRBJ1-1; D remains ambiguous. The CDR3 contains 13 residues. Trimming shortened V by 0 bases and J by 5 bases, and 7 bases separated the two germline ends. The germline CDR1 and CDR2 sequences are LNHDA and SQIVND (reference sequence). CDR3 sequence (DNA): TGTGCCAGTAGTATAGAGGAACGGACTGAAGCTTTCTTT. Amino acid sequence: CASSIEERTEAFF.

The V call is TRBV24-1, the J call TRBJ1-5, with 9 positions matching TRBD1. CDR1 and CDR2 (germline): KGHDR, SFDVKD. V shed 3 bases, J shed 5 bases, and the junction held 7 bases outside the gene matches. This CDR3 has 16 amino acids. CDR3 nucleotide sequence: TGTGCCACCAGTGATCCGGGACAGGGACGCGATCAGCCCCAGCATTTT. This gives the protein CATSDPGQGRDQPQHF.

This clonotype appeared a single time. This chain links TRBV12-3 or TRBV12-4 with TRBJ2-5, with a tentative D call TRBD1 (5 bases). Trimming stripped 1 base from V and 3 bases from J, with 6 bases between. This CDR3 spans 13 amino acids. The CDR3 DNA reads as TGTGCCAGCAGTTTAGACAGGAAAGAGACCCAGTACTTC. Translating it yields CASSLDRKETQYF.

This clonotype was seen at least ten times. The chain is built from TRBV12-3 or TRBV12-4 and TRBJ1-5, with no clear D. The length of the CDR3 is 13 residues. V lost 1 base to trimming and J lost 6 bases, with 7 bases between them. As DNA, the CDR3 is TGTGCCAGCAGTTTAGGGGGAAGTCAGCCCCAGCATTTT. Amino acid sequence: CASSLGGSQPQHF.

This clonotype was seen a few times. DNA of the CDR3: TGTGCCATCAGTGGGGATGGGACAGGTGAAGCTTTCTTT. Protein sequence: CAISGDGTGEAFF. This sequence joins TRBV10-3 and TRBJ1-1, with TRBD1 matching 8 bases. V was pared by 4 bases and J by 7 bases, with 5 bases of the junction left unmatched. CDR1 ENHRY and CDR2 SYGVKD come from the germline V gene. This CDR3 has 13 amino acids.

This sequence joins TRBV11-1 and TRBJ1-2; a weak D match, TRBD1 (6 bases). The V and J ends lost 5 bases and 5 bases respectively, with 18 bases between them. Germline V gene data show CDR1 as SGHAT and CDR2 as FQDESV (reference sequence). CDR3 length equals 15 residues. The CDR3, as DNA: TGTGCCAGCAGCCGGACAGAACTTGACGGATATGGCTACACCTTC. Amino acids: CASSRTELDGYGYTF.

The chain joins TRBV12-3 or TRBV12-4 to TRBJ1-1, with D uncertain. The CDR3 loop spans 15 amino acids. V shed 6 bases and J shed 0 bases, with 14 bases lying between them. The DNA of the CDR3 is TGTGCCAGCAGCACTGAGGGAGAGATGAACACTGAAGCTTTCTTT. Its protein product is CASSTEGEMNTEAFF.

The chain links TRBV10-3 to TRBJ1-2; the D is unclear. Trimming took 4 bases from V and 3 from J, leaving 9 bases between them. The CDR3 contains 13 residues. Looked up from germline, CDR1 is ENHRY and CDR2 is SYGVKD. This CDR3 reads CAISGDGYYGYTF. In DNA form, the CDR3 reads TGTGCCATCAGTGGAGACGGCTACTATGGCTACACCTTC.

V usage is TRBV4-3 and J usage is TRBJ1-3; D perhaps matches TRBD1 (5 bases). Per germline, CDR1 LGHNA and CDR2 YSLEER. This CDR3 has 15 residues. Trimming took off 5 bases at V and 0 bases at J, with 11 bases between the two ends. The CDR3 loop reads CASSNRDLSGNTIYF. DNA of the CDR3: TGCGCCAGCAGCAATCGGGACCTCTCTGGAAACACCATATATTTT.

This clonotype was counted between two and nine times. V and J are TRBV5-1 and TRBJ1-2, with D uncertain. CDR1 SGHRS and CDR2 YFSETQ come from the germline V gene. V shed 0 bases and J shed 3 bases, with 12 bases lying between them. The length of the CDR3 is 15 residues. The CDR3 sequence is CASSLGRPRDYGYTF. CDR3 in DNA: TGCGCCAGCAGCTTGGGACGACCTAGGGACTATGGCTACACCTTC.

This chain joins TRBV7-6 and TRBJ1-2, with D tentatively TRBD1 (5 bases). Germline V lookup: CDR1 SGHVS, CDR2 FNYEAQ. Trimming removed 2 bases at V and 3 bases at J, with 19 bases between. This CDR3 region has 17 residues. The DNA of the CDR3 is TGTGCCAGCAGCTTACTACTCCCATGGGGACGGCACTATGGCTACACCTTC. Its translation: CASSLLLPWGRHYGYTF.

The chain employs TRBV20-1 and TRBJ1-5; unclear D gene. The CDR3 runs to 12 residues. Germline assignment: CDR1 DFQATT and CDR2 SNEGSKA (reference sequence). V was shortened by 4 bases and J by 2 bases, with 6 bases between the two germline ends. CDR3 in DNA: TGCAGTGCTACTACGGGCAATCAGCCCCAGCATTTT. This encodes CSATTGNQPQHF.

The rearrangement joins TRBV4-3 to TRBJ2-7; D gene unclear. The V gene lost 4 bases and the J gene lost 2 bases, with 12 bases spanning the gap. The CDR3 length is 14 residues. Germline assignment: CDR1 LGHNA and CDR2 YSLEER. In DNA, the CDR3 is TGCGCCAGCAGCCGCCATTCAGTAGCCTACGAGCAGTACTTC. Its protein is CASSRHSVAYEQYF.

CDR3 sequence reads: CASSYSNRIGGYTF. CDR3 bases: TGTGCCAGCAGTTACTCGAACAGGATTGGAGGCTACACCTTC. This chain connects TRBV6-5 to TRBJ1-2, with D perhaps matching TRBD1 (5 bases). Between the trimmed V and J ends, which lost 0 bases and 8 bases, there was a span of 13 bases. The CDR3 is made up of 14 amino acids. Germline CDR1 is MNHEY and CDR2 is SVGAGI.